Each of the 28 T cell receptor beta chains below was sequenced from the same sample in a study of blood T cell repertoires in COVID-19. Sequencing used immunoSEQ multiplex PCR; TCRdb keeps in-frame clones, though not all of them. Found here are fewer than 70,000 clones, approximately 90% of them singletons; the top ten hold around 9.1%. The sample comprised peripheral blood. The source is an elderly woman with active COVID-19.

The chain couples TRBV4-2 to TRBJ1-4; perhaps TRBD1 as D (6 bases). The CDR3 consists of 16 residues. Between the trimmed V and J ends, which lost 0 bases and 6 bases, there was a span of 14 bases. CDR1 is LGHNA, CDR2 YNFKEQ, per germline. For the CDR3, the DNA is TGTGCCAGCAGCCAAGACCCGGGACAACGGGATGAAAAACTGTTTTTT. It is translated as CASSQDPGQRDEKLFF.

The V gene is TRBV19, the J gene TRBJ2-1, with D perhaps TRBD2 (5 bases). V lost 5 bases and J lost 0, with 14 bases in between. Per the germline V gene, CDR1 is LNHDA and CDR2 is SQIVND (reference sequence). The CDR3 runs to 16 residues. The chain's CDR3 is CASSATRESSYNEQFF. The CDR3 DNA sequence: TGTGCCAGTAGTGCCACTAGGGAGAGCTCCTACAATGAGCAGTTCTTC.

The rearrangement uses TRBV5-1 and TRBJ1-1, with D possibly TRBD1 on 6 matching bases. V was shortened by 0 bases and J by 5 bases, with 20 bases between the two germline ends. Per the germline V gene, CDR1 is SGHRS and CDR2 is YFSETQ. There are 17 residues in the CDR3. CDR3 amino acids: CASSLGMGQGSITEAFF. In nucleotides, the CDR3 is TGCGCCAGCAGCTTGGGTATGGGGCAGGGGTCGATAACTGAAGCTTTCTTT.

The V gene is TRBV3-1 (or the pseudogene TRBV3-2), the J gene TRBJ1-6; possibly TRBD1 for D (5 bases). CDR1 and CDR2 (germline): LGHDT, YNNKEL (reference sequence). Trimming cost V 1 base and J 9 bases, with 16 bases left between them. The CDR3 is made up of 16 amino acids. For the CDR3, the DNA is TGTGCCAGCAGCCAAGGCTCGGTGGCAGGGATTTCACCCCTCCACTTT. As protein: CASSQGSVAGISPLHF.

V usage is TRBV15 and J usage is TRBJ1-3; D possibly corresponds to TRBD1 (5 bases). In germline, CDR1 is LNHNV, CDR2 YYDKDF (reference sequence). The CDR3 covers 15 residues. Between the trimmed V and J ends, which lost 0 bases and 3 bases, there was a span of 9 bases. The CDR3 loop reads CATSRDQGGGNTIYF. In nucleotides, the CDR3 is TGTGCCACCAGCAGAGATCAGGGCGGTGGAAACACCATATATTTT.

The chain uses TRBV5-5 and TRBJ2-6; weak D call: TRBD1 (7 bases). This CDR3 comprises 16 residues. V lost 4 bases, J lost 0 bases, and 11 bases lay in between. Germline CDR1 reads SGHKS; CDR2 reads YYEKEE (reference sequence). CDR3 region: CASSDQGGSGANVLTF. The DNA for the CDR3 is TGTGCCAGCAGCGATCAGGGGGGCTCTGGGGCCAACGTCCTGACTTTC. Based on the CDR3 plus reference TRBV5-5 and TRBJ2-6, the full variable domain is DAGVTQSPTHLIKTRGQQVTLRCSPISGHKSVSWYQQVLGQGPQFIFQYYEKEERGRGNFPDRFSARQFPNYSSELNVNALLLGDSALYLCASSDQGGSGANVLTFGAGSRLTVL.

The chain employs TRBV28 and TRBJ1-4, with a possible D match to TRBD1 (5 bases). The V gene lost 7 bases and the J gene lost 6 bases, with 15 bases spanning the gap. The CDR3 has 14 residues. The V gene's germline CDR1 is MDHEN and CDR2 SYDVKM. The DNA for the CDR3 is TGTGCCAGCACCTTGTCCCGGGACTATGAAAAACTGTTTTTT. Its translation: CASTLSRDYEKLFF. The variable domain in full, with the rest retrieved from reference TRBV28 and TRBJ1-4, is DVKVTQSSRYLVKRTGEKVFLECVQDMDHENMFWYRQDPGLGLRLIYFSYDVKMKEKGDIPEGYSVSREKKERFSLILESASTNQTSMYLCASTLSRDYEKLFFGSGTQLSVL.

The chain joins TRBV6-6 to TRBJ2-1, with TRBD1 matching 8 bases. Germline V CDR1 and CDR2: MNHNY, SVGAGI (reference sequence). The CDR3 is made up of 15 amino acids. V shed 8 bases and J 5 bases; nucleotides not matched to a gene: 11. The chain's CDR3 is CASWEAGGLHNEQFF. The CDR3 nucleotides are TGTGCCAGCTGGGAAGCAGGGGGCCTCCACAATGAGCAGTTCTTC.

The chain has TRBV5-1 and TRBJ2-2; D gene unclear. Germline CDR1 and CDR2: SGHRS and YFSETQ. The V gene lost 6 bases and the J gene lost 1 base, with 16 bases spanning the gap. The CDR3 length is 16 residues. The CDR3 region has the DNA TGCGCCAGCACCTCTGATGGCAGGCTGAACACCGGGGAGCTGTTTTTT. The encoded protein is CASTSDGRLNTGELFF.

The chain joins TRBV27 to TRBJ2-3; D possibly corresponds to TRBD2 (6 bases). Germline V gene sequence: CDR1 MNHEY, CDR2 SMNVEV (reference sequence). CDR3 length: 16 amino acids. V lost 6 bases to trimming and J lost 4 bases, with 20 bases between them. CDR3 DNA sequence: TGTGCCAGCAGAGCCGCCCGGGGACTGCGCGCAGATACGCAGTATTTT. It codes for CASRAARGLRADTQYF.

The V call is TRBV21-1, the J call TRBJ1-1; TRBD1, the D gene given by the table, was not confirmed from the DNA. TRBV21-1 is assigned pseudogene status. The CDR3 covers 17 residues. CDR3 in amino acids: CASSKGSPESMNTEAFF. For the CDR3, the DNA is TGTGCCAGCAGCAAAGGGTCCCCAGAATCAATGAACACTGAAGCTTTCTTT.

In DNA form, the CDR3 reads TGCGCCAGCAGCCAAGCAACAGGGGGCGGGGGATTGCTGTTTTTT. Protein product: CASSQATGGGGLLFF. V is TRBV4-1 and J is TRBJ1-4; 9 bases match TRBD1. Germline loops: CDR1 MGHRA, CDR2 YSYEKL. This CDR3 has 15 amino acids. With V trimmed by 1 base and J by 14 bases, 11 bases remained unmatched.

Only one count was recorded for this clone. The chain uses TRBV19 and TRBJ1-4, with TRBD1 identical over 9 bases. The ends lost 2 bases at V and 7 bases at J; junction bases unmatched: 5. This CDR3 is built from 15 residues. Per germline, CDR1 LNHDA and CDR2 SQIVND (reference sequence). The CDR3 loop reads CASSIWTGAVEKLFF. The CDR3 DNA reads TGTGCCAGTAGTATATGGACAGGGGCGGTTGAAAAACTGTTTTTT.

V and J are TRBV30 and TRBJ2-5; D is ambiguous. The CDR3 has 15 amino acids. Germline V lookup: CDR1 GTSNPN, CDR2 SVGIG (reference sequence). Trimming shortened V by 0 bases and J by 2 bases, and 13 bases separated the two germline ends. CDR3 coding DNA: TGTGCCTGGAGTGTAAACAGAAACCGACAAGAGACCCAGTACTTC. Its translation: CAWSVNRNRQETQYF.

The CDR3 here is CASSLGGTDTGELFF. Here the CDR3 DNA reads TGCGCCAGCAGCTTAGGCGGGACAGACACCGGGGAGCTGTTTTTT. V gene TRBV5-1 combines with J gene TRBJ2-2; D is perhaps TRBD1 (7 bases). Per germline, CDR1 SGHRS and CDR2 YFSETQ. V was cut by 2 bases and J by 3 bases, with 11 bases left in between. This CDR3 contains 15 residues. Combining the CDR3 with reference TRBV5-1 and TRBJ2-2 gives the whole variable domain KAGVTQTPRYLIKTRGQQVTLSCSPISGHRSVSWYQQTPGQGLQFLFEYFSETQRNKGNFPGRFSGRQFSNSRSEMNVSTLELGDSALYLCASSLGGTDTGELFFGEGSRLTVL.

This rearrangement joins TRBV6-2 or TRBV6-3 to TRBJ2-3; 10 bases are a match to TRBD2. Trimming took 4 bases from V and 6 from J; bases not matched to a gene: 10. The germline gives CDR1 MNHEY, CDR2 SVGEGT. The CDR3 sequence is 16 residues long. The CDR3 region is CASSLLAGPRGDTQYF. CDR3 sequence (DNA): TGTGCCAGCAGTTTACTAGCGGGGCCCCGCGGGGATACGCAGTATTTT.

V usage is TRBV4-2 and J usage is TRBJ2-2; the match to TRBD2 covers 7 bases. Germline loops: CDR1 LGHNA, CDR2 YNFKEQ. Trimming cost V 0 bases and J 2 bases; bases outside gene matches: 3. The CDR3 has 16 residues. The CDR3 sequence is CASSQEASGNTGELFF. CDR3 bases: TGTGCCAGCAGCCAAGAGGCTAGCGGTAACACCGGGGAGCTGTTTTTT.

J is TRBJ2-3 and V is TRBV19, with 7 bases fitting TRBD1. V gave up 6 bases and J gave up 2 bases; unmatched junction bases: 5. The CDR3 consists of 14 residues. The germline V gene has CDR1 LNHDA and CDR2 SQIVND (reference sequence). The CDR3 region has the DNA TGTGCCAGTAGGACAGGGAGTAACACAGATACGCAGTATTTT. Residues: CASRTGSNTDTQYF.

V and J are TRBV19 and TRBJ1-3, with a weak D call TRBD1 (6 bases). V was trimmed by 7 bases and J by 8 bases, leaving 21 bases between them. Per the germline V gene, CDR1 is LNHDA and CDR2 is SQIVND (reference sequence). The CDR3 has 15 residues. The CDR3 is CASTDSGGAVYTIYF. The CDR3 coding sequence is TGTGCCAGTACCGATTCGGGGGGCGCGGTATACACCATATATTTT.

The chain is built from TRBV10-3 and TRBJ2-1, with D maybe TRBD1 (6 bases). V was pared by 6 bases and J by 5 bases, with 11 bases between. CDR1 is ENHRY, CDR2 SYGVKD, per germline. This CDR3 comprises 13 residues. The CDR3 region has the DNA TGTGCCATCAGGCGGACAGATAACAATGAGCAGTTCTTC. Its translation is CAIRRTDNNEQFF.

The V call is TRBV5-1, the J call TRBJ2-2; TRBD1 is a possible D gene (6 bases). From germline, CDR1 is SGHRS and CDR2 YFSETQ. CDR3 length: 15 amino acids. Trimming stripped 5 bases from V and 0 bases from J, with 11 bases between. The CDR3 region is CASSRDISNTGELFF. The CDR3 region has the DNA TGCGCCAGCAGTCGGGACATTTCGAACACCGGGGAGCTGTTTTTT.

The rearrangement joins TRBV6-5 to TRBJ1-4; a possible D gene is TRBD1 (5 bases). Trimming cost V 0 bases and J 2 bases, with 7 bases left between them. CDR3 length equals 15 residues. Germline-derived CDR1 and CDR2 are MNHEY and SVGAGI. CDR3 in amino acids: CASSYSGGTNEKLFF. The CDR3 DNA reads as TGTGCCAGCAGTTACTCGGGGGGTACTAATGAAAAACTGTTTTTT.

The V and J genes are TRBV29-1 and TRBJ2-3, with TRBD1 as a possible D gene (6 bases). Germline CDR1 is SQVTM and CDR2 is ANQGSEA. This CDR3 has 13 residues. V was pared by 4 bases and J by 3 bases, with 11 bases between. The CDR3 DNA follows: TGCAGCGTTGCGCACAGGGCGACAGATACGCAGTATTTT. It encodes CSVAHRATDTQYF.

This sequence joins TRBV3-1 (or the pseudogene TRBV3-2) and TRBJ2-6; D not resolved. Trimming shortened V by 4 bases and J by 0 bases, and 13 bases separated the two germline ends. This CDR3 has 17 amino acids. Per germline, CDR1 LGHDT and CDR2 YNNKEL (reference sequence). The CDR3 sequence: CASSPSPLSSGANVLTF. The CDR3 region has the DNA TGTGCCAGCAGCCCCTCCCCCCTAAGCTCTGGGGCCAACGTCCTGACTTTC.

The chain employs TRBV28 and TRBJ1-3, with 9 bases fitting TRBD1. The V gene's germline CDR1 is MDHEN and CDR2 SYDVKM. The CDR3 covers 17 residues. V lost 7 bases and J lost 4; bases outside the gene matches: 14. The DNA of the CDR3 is TGTGCCAGCACCAACTCAGACAGGGGGAACGTGGGAAACACCATATATTTT. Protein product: CASTNSDRGNVGNTIYF.

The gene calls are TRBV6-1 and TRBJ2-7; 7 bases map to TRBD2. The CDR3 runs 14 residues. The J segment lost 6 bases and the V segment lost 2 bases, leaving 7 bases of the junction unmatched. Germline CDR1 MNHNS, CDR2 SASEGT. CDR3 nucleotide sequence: TGTGCCAGCAGTGAAAGGTGGCGGGAGATCGAGCAGTACTTC. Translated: CASSERWREIEQYF.

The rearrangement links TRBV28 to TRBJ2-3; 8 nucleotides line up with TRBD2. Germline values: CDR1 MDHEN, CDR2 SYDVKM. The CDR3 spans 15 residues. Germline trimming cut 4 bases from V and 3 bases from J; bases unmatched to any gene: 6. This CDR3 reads CASSSRGEETDTQYF. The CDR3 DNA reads TGTGCCAGCAGTTCGCGGGGGGAGGAGACAGATACGCAGTATTTT.

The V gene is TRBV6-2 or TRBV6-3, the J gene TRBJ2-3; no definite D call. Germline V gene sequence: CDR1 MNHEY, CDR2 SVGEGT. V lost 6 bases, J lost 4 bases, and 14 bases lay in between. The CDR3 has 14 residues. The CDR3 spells CASSYQLGADTQYF. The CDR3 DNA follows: TGTGCCAGCAGCTATCAACTTGGTGCAGATACGCAGTATTTT.